A single sample is the source of the 19 T cell receptor beta chains below, sequenced in a study of cytomegalovirus exposure and HLA in healthy donors. Primers: 60 Vbeta forward and 13 Jbeta reverse. The method was immunoSEQ multiplex PCR; TCRdb's version includes in-frame clones alone and lacks a portion of them. The sample has approximately 160,000 clones, 60% to 80% seen once. The sequenced material came from PBMCs. All receptors derive from a woman between 45 and 60 years old in good health and CMV-seropositive.

This rearrangement joins TRBV4-2 to TRBJ1-1; D is unclear. V lost 1 base, J lost 1 base, and 10 bases lay in between. The CDR3 consists of 15 residues. Germline CDR1 LGHNA, CDR2 YNFKEQ. The CDR3 bases are TGTGCCAGCAGCCAAGGGGCCAGTCCGAACACTGAAGCTTTCTTT. Residues: CASSQGASPNTEAFF.

The gene calls are TRBV11-2 and TRBJ1-3; D unresolved. In germline, CDR1 is SGHAT, CDR2 FQNNGV. The CDR3 loop spans 13 amino acids. Trimming shortened V by 2 bases and J by 7 bases, and 9 bases separated the two germline ends. The CDR3 here is CASSLMPVNTIYF. In DNA form, the CDR3 reads TGTGCCAGCAGCTTAATGCCAGTTAACACCATATATTTT.

V usage is TRBV20-1 and J usage is TRBJ1-1; D is undetermined. CDR3 length: 11 residues. Germline CDR1 DFQATT, CDR2 SNEGSKA (reference sequence). V dropped 6 bases and J dropped 6 bases, with 11 bases sitting between them. CDR3 residues: CSAPSGPEAFF. In DNA, the CDR3 is TGCAGTGCGCCCAGCGGGCCTGAAGCTTTCTTT.

The J gene is TRBJ2-2, the V gene TRBV11-2; TRBD1 matches 8 bases. Trimming removed 5 bases from V and 5 bases from J; junction bases left unmatched: 16. The CDR3 consists of 18 residues. Per the germline V gene, CDR1 is SGHAT and CDR2 is FQNNGV. CDR3 amino acids: CASSTEGQGLVLTGELFF. The CDR3 DNA sequence: TGTGCCAGCAGCACAGAAGGACAGGGTCTGGTTCTTACCGGGGAGCTGTTTTTT.

The rearrangement uses TRBV19 and TRBJ1-6, with TRBD1 identical over 8 bases. The CDR3 length is 14 residues. Germline assignment: CDR1 LNHDA and CDR2 SQIVND (reference sequence). V lost 6 bases to trimming and J lost 7 bases; unmatched junction nucleotides: 5. The CDR3 loop is CASRGDRRNSPLHF. The CDR3 DNA reads TGTGCCAGTAGGGGGGACAGGCGGAATTCACCCCTCCACTTT.

This clone was found a few times. The gene calls are TRBV12-5 and TRBJ2-2; TRBD2 matches at 7 bases. Germline V gene lookup returns CDR1 LGHNT and CDR2 FRNRAP. The V gene end was trimmed by 3 bases and the J gene end by 7 bases; junction bases not matched to a gene: 11. This CDR3 contains 16 residues. The CDR3 here is CASGFTAGPRGGELFF. CDR3 nucleotides: TGTGCTAGTGGTTTCACAGCGGGGCCCCGGGGCGGGGAGCTGTTTTTT.

The rearrangement links TRBV7-3 to TRBJ2-1, with a tentative D call TRBD1 (6 bases). The ends were cut back, 3 bases at V and 7 bases at J, with 16 bases in the middle. The CDR3 extends over 15 amino acids. Germline-derived CDR1 and CDR2 are SGHTA and FQGTGA. The CDR3 here is CASSFRQGLRNEQFF. As DNA, the CDR3 is TGTGCCAGCAGCTTTAGGCAGGGGTTGAGGAATGAGCAGTTCTTC.

Only one count was recorded for this clone. V and J are TRBV9 and TRBJ2-1; 7 bases line up with TRBD1. Germline V gene sequence: CDR1 SGDLS, CDR2 YYNGEE. This CDR3 is built from 15 residues. J gave up 5 bases and V 0 bases, and 5 bases lay outside the gene matches. The CDR3 here is CASSVGQGVHNEQFF. The CDR3 bases are TGTGCCAGCAGCGTAGGACAGGGTGTCCACAATGAGCAGTTCTTC.

The chain has TRBV7-3 and TRBJ2-1; 11 bases agree with TRBD1. The V segment lost 5 bases and the J segment 3 bases; nucleotides outside the gene matches: 3. The CDR3 length is 15 residues. CDR1 and CDR2 (germline): SGHTA, FQGTGA. CDR3 residues: CASSRTGGGYNEQFF. The CDR3 DNA is TGTGCCAGCAGCCGGACAGGGGGCGGCTACAATGAGCAGTTCTTC.

The rearrangement joins TRBV7-3 to TRBJ2-2; possible D gene TRBD2, 5 bases. CDR3 size: 15 residues. The germline V and J ends were trimmed by 1 base and 6 bases, with 12 bases remaining between them. Looked up from germline, CDR1 is SGHTA and CDR2 is FQGTGA. The CDR3 region is CASSLKPLGAGELFF. Written as DNA, the CDR3 is TGTGCCAGCAGCTTAAAGCCCCTCGGGGCCGGGGAGCTGTTTTTT.

The chain carries TRBV6-5 and TRBJ2-3, with a tentative D call TRBD1 (5 bases). The CDR3 sequence is 15 residues long. V was pared by 4 bases and J by 1 base, with 12 bases between. Germline V lookup: CDR1 MNHEY, CDR2 SVGAGI. The CDR3 coding sequence is TGTGCCAGCAGTTCTCAGGACACCCGCACAGATACGCAGTATTTT. This sequence encodes CASSSQDTRTDTQYF.

The chain combines TRBV29-1 with TRBJ2-7, with 10 bases aligning to TRBD1. Germline loops: CDR1 SQVTM, CDR2 ANQGSEA. Trimming cost V 0 bases and J 4 bases; bases outside gene matches: 6. The CDR3 is 15 amino acids. CDR3 region: CSVEDRQGAFYEQYF. In nucleotides, the CDR3 is TGCAGCGTTGAAGATCGACAGGGGGCTTTTTACGAGCAGTACTTC.

The V call is TRBV5-1, the J call TRBJ2-7; 9 bases map to TRBD1. The trim removed 4 bases at V and 5 bases at J, leaving 10 bases unmatched. The CDR3 runs 15 residues. Germline V lookup: CDR1 SGHRS, CDR2 YFSETQ. This CDR3 reads CASSQLTGGNDEQYF. The CDR3 nucleotides are TGCGCCAGCAGCCAACTAACAGGGGGCAACGACGAGCAGTACTTC.

This rearrangement joins TRBV5-8 to TRBJ1-2; D not resolved. Trimming removed 3 bases from V and 8 bases from J, with 14 bases in between. There are 13 residues in the CDR3. Per the germline V gene, CDR1 is SGHTS and CDR2 is YDEGEE. As DNA, the CDR3 is TGTGCCAGCAGCTACGGGTCCCTACGCGGCTACACCTTC. The encoded protein is CASSYGSLRGYTF.

The chain combines TRBV6-5 with TRBJ1-4, with 7 bases matching TRBD1. The V and J ends lost 5 bases and 7 bases, in that order; junction bases with no gene match: 10. The CDR3 is 15 amino acids. Germline CDR1 reads MNHEY; CDR2 reads SVGAGI. The DNA of the CDR3 is TGTGCCAGCAGTCTAGGACAGGCACGTAGTGAAAAACTGTTTTTT. It yields the protein CASSLGQARSEKLFF.

The chain employs TRBV5-6 and TRBJ2-1; D remains ambiguous. The CDR3 has 14 residues. Germline CDR1 reads SGHDT; CDR2 reads YYEEEE. Between the trimmed V and J ends, which lost 4 bases and 0 bases, there was a span of 8 bases. The CDR3 reads CASSQDFSYNEQFF. The CDR3 bases are TGTGCCAGCAGCCAGGATTTCTCCTACAATGAGCAGTTCTTC.

The chain employs TRBV6-1 and TRBJ2-3, with 10 bases identical to TRBD2. Germline CDR1 is MNHNS and CDR2 is SASEGT. CDR3 length equals 15 residues. Trimming cost V 6 bases and J 4 bases; bases outside gene matches: 7. The CDR3 DNA reads TGTGCCAGCAGCTCAGCGGGGGGGCTCTCAGATACGCAGTATTTT. It encodes CASSSAGGLSDTQYF.

This clone was picked up one time. The rearrangement joins TRBV5-1 to TRBJ2-7; 12 nucleotides line up with TRBD2. CDR1 SGHRS and CDR2 YFSETQ come from the germline V gene. J lost 0 bases, V lost 0 bases, and 7 bases had no gene match. This CDR3 has 18 residues. CDR3 residues: CASSLAPSGGATSYEQYF. The DNA for the CDR3 is TGCGCCAGCAGCTTGGCCCCTAGCGGGGGGGCCACCTCCTACGAGCAGTACTTC.

This chain links TRBV2 with TRBJ2-7; D gene uncertain. The germline gives CDR1 SNHLY, CDR2 FYNNEI. CDR3 length equals 10 residues. Deletions cut 4 bases from V and 7 bases from J, with 5 bases between. CDR3 sequence reads: CASSAREQYF. CDR3 bases: TGTGCCAGCAGTGCGCGGGAGCAGTACTTC.